This T cell receptor beta chain was observed in a study of blood T cell repertoires in COVID-19. Study information: Samples came from the United States, Italy and Spain, spanning acute and convalescent COVID-19. PBMCs, B-cell-depleted T cells, or T cells were the source of the cDNA or gDNA that made up the material.

The CDR3 is made up of 15 amino acids. Per the germline V gene, CDR1 is LNHDA and CDR2 is SQIVND (reference sequence). Trimming removed 5 bases at V and 3 bases at J, with 16 bases between. In the original workflow: From reference gene primer amplification, estimates of nucleated cell counts were derived. Only in-frame clones appear in the TCRdb table, and some are missing; sequencing was by immunoSEQ multiplex PCR. V, J and clone size are those of that table, while D and trimming were read from the DNA. The profile shows more than 40,000 clones, just over 85% of them singletons. Sequencing was done on a sample of peripheral blood. This clonotype was sampled from an elderly woman with acute or convalescent COVID-19. V usage is TRBV19 and J usage is TRBJ1-1; tentative D call: TRBD1 (6 bases). The CDR3 reads CASSRYRVPDTEAFF. CDR3 coding DNA: TGTGCCAGTAGTCGCTACAGGGTGCCTGACACTGAAGCTTTCTTT. Filled out from reference TRBV19 and TRBJ1-1, the complete variable domain reads DGGITQSPKYLFRKEGQNVTLSCEQNLNHDAMYWYRQDPGQGLRLIYYSQIVNDFQKGDIAEGYSVSREKKESFPLTVTSAQKNPTAFYLCASSRYRVPDTEAFFGQGTRLTVV.